The present T cell receptor (beta chain) was sequenced within a study of regulatory T cells in long-lasting Graves disease. Overall study context: Persistence in Graves' disease denoted antithyroid drug use beyond 5 years alongside positive TSH receptor antibodies.

This clonotype was counted a few times. V was pared by 4 bases and J by 4 bases, with 11 bases between. The CDR3 contains 14 residues. Per the germline V gene, CDR1 is SEHNR and CDR2 is FQNEAQ (reference sequence). Time point defined: persistent/refractory GD, antithyroid drugs over 5 years with positive TRAb. The TCR library used RNA extracted from PBMCs. Sequencing libraries for TCR beta were prepared with iRepertoire HTBI primers and Arm-PCR of CDR3 regions. MiXCR, run by TCRdb on the multiplex PCR reads, gives a single entry per CDR3 protein. The sample includes about 660,000 distinct CDR3 sequences, about 30% of them seen just once.

The chain is built from TRBV7-9 and TRBJ1-5, with D possibly being TRBD1 (5 bases). This TCR was sampled from a female donor with Graves disease. The specimen was peripheral blood mononuclear cells (PBMCs), collected when the disease was refractory, from a patient treated with antithyroid drugs. This CDR3 reads CASSYDSANQPQHF. In DNA, the CDR3 is TGTGCCAGCAGCTATGACAGCGCTAATCAGCCCCAGCATTTT.